This T cell receptor (beta chain) is from a study of CD8 T cells in Susac syndrome. With 4 bases removed from V and 4 bases from J, the gap between germline ends came to 10 bases. There are 13 residues in the CDR3. Germline-derived CDR1 and CDR2 are MNHEY and SMNVEV (reference sequence). Reverse transcription used roughly 0.5 to 1 ug RNA and random hexamers. TCRdb called the immunoSEQ multiplex PCR reads again in MiXCR, with one record for every CDR3 protein. The sample holds over 120,000 distinct CDR3 sequences; around 94% are singletons and the top ten take less than 0.095%. The chain carries TRBV27 and TRBJ1-2; the D gene is possibly TRBD1 (5 bases). Sequenced sample: CD4+ T cells from PBMCs. The TCR originated in a human donor in good health. CDR3 nucleotides: TGTGCCAGCAGTTCGGACAAGACCTATGGCTACACCTTC. Translation: CASSSDKTYGYTF.